Each of the 18 T cell receptor beta chains below was sequenced from the same sample in a study of shared clonotypes between healthy human individuals (dated by TCRdb to the early 2020s). The library was prepared using the immunoSEQ multiplex PCR assay. Not all clones reach the TCRdb copy of this immuneACCESS table, which keeps in-frame sequences only. Checked studies attribute under half of the gap to unresolved V genes and leave the rest unexplained. The sample table contains under 2,500,000 clones; only one count was recorded for more than 90% of them. About 0.13% of the sample comes from the top ten. What was sequenced was naive CD4+ T cells sorted from blood. Per the publication, the cell subset or site label means: CD45RA+ positively selected. Receptors were obtained from a man between 18 and 35 years old in good health.

J is TRBJ2-7 and V is TRBV28; D may be TRBD1 (6 bases). CDR1 is MDHEN and CDR2 is SYDVKM in the germline V gene. Trimming stripped 8 bases from V and 4 bases from J, with 12 bases between. The CDR3 spans 12 residues. The CDR3 DNA sequence: TGTGCCAGCCGCTTAGGGACATACGAGCAGTACTTC. This encodes CASRLGTYEQYF.

J is TRBJ2-7 and V is TRBV5-4; D is tentatively TRBD1 or TRBD2 (6 bases each). CDR3 length: 18 amino acids. V lost 7 bases and J lost 2, with 28 bases in between. Germline CDR1 SGHNT, CDR2 YYREEE (reference sequence). The CDR3 loop is CASRKGYGGGSSPYEQYF. The CDR3 nucleotides are TGTGCCAGCCGGAAAGGCTACGGAGGGGGATCTTCTCCCTACGAGCAGTACTTC. The whole variable domain, remainder taken from reference TRBV5-4 and TRBJ2-7, is ETGVTQSPTHLIKTRGQQVTLRCSSQSGHNTVSWYQQALGQGPQFIFQYYREEENGRGNFPPRFSGLQFPNYSSELNVNALELDDSALYLCASRKGYGGGSSPYEQYFGPGTRLTVT.

V and J are TRBV6-1 and TRBJ2-6; 9 nucleotides match TRBD1. The germline V gene has CDR1 MNHNS and CDR2 SASEGT. This CDR3 contains 15 residues. The CDR3 region is CASGTGSSGANVLTF. CDR3 coding DNA: TGTGCGTCGGGGACAGGGAGCTCTGGGGCCAACGTCCTGACTTTC.

This sequence joins TRBV2 and TRBJ1-4; D is possibly TRBD1 (6 bases). The CDR3 consists of 14 residues. Trimming took 9 bases from V and 8 from J, leaving 19 bases between them. Germline assignment: CDR1 SNHLY and CDR2 FYNNEI. CDR3 residues: CASSQGNSLEKLFF. The DNA of the CDR3 is TGTGCCAGTTCTCAGGGGAATTCGTTGGAAAAACTGTTTTTT.

The chain has TRBV18 and TRBJ2-7; 9 positions agree with TRBD1. Trimming at V came to 2 bases and at J to 5 bases, leaving 4 bases not matched to a gene. The germline V gene has CDR1 KGHSH and CDR2 LQKENI. The CDR3 extends over 14 amino acids. CDR3: CASSPWDRVHEQYF. CDR3 DNA: TGTGCCAGCTCACCATGGGACAGGGTCCACGAGCAGTACTTC.

Written as DNA, the CDR3 is TGCGCCAGCAGACTGGACAGGGGATACGAGCAGTACTTC. This codes for CASRLDRGYEQYF. This rearrangement joins TRBV5-1 to TRBJ2-7; TRBD1 matches 9 bases. This CDR3 spans 13 amino acids. The V and J ends lost 5 bases and 4 bases, in that order; junction bases with no gene match: 4. Germline V gene sequence: CDR1 SGHRS, CDR2 YFSETQ.

The gene calls are TRBV7-9 and TRBJ1-3; D gene uncertain. This CDR3 is built from 13 residues. CDR1 is SEHNR, CDR2 FQNEAQ, per germline (reference sequence). V was pared by 8 bases and J by 0 bases, with 8 bases between. Here the CDR3 reads CASGQSSGNTIYF. The CDR3 nucleotides read TGTGCCAGCGGTCAGAGCTCTGGAAACACCATATATTTT.

The J gene is TRBJ1-1, the V gene TRBV18; possible D gene TRBD1, 6 bases. V was shortened by 4 bases and J by 4 bases, with 16 bases between the two germline ends. CDR1 and CDR2 from the germline V gene are KGHSH and LQKENI. The CDR3 covers 15 residues. Here the CDR3 reads CASSLGGAGFTEAFF. DNA for the CDR3: TGTGCCAGCTCACTAGGGGGGGCAGGCTTCACTGAAGCTTTCTTT.

V gene TRBV20-1 combines with J gene TRBJ1-1; possible D gene TRBD1, 6 bases. CDR3 length: 11 residues. From germline, CDR1 is DFQATT and CDR2 SNEGSKA (reference sequence). V was trimmed by 5 bases and J by 6 bases, leaving 10 bases between them. CDR3 nucleotide sequence: TGCAGTGCTGCAGGGGTCGCTGAAGCTTTCTTT. This gives the protein CSAAGVAEAFF.

This clone was observed a single time. This sequence joins TRBV18 and TRBJ1-4; TRBD1 agrees at 10 bases. The CDR3 is made up of 15 amino acids. V shed 3 bases, J shed 8 bases, and the junction held 6 bases outside the gene matches. Germline CDR1 and CDR2: KGHSH and LQKENI. The CDR3 protein is CASSPAPGQGEKLFF. The CDR3 region has the DNA TGTGCCAGCTCACCGGCGCCGGGACAGGGGGAAAAACTGTTTTTT. Full variable domain (remainder filled in from reference TRBV18 and TRBJ1-4): NAGVMQNPRHLVRRRGQEARLRCSPMKGHSHVYWYRQLPEEGLKFMVYLQKENIIDESGMPKERFSAEFPKEGPSILRIQQVVRGDSAAYFCASSPAPGQGEKLFFGSGTQLSVL.

The genes are TRBV30 and TRBJ1-2; D gene ambiguous. This CDR3 contains 15 residues. V lost 2 bases and J lost 3, with 16 bases in between. The germline V gene encodes CDR1 GTSNPN and CDR2 SVGIG (reference sequence). CDR3 DNA: TGTGCCTGGAGTAAGCGGTCGGCCACCCACTATGGCTACACCTTC. This codes for CAWSKRSATHYGYTF.

The V and J genes are TRBV2 and TRBJ1-2; 9 bases align to TRBD1. Germline loops: CDR1 SNHLY, CDR2 FYNNEI. This CDR3 has 15 amino acids. Unmatched junction bases numbered 9, after V lost 3 bases and J lost 7 bases. The CDR3 spells CASSELGQGRSGYTF. The CDR3 DNA reads as TGTGCCAGCAGTGAGTTGGGACAGGGTAGAAGTGGCTACACCTTC.

The J gene is TRBJ2-1, the V gene TRBV4-3, with D possibly TRBD2 on 6 matching bases. CDR3 length: 18 residues. V was cut by 0 bases and J by 6 bases, with 21 bases left in between. The germline V gene has CDR1 LGHNA and CDR2 YSLEER. CDR3 loop: CASSQDVGGIRVGNEQFF. Here the CDR3 DNA reads TGCGCCAGCAGCCAAGATGTGGGAGGAATCAGGGTAGGCAATGAGCAGTTCTTC.

The V and J genes are TRBV30 and TRBJ1-5; 7 bases agree with TRBD1. The CDR3 spans 15 residues. V was pared by 0 bases and J by 6 bases, with 8 bases of the junction left unmatched. Germline CDR1 is GTSNPN and CDR2 is SVGIG (reference sequence). The CDR3 DNA sequence: TGTGCCTGGAGTGTACGTGACAGGGACCGTCAGCCCCAGCATTTT. This gives the protein CAWSVRDRDRQPQHF.

The J gene is TRBJ1-5, the V gene TRBV30; the match to TRBD1 covers 7 bases. V lost 2 bases to trimming and J lost 6 bases; unmatched junction nucleotides: 7. The germline V gene encodes CDR1 GTSNPN and CDR2 SVGIG (reference sequence). This CDR3 contains 14 residues. CDR3 sequence (DNA): TGTGCCTGGAGTCTACCACAGGGGATTCAGCCCCAGCATTTT. Residues: CAWSLPQGIQPQHF.

This clone has a single count. The chain links TRBV4-1 to TRBJ2-1; D is undetermined. V was shortened by 0 bases and J by 12 bases, with 6 bases between the two germline ends. Germline V gene lookup returns CDR1 MGHRA and CDR2 YSYEKL. The CDR3 spans 11 residues. The CDR3 here is CASSQELRQFF. The CDR3 nucleotides are TGCGCCAGCAGCCAAGAGTTGAGGCAGTTCTTC.

This sequence joins TRBV18 and TRBJ1-6, with 9 positions matching TRBD1. CDR3 length: 15 residues. The germline V gene encodes CDR1 KGHSH and CDR2 LQKENI. V trimming: 4 bases; J trimming: 7 bases; junction bases outside the gene matches: 5. CDR3 in DNA: TGTGCCAGCTCACAGGGACAGGGTGGCAATTCACCCCTCCACTTT. It specifies CASSQGQGGNSPLHF.

The J gene is TRBJ2-7, the V gene TRBV2; 7 nucleotides align to TRBD1. The germline V gene encodes CDR1 SNHLY and CDR2 FYNNEI. V gave up 2 bases and J gave up 6 bases; unmatched junction bases: 7. CDR3 length equals 14 residues. CDR3 amino acids: CASSEISGGGEQYF. In nucleotides, the CDR3 is TGTGCCAGCAGTGAAATCTCAGGGGGTGGCGAGCAGTACTTC.